The rows below give T cell receptor beta chains drawn from one sample of a study of cytomegalovirus exposure and HLA in healthy donors. Using immunoSEQ multiplex PCR, the repertoire was profiled, and TCRdb retains in-frame clones only, with some absent. The sample shows over 100,000 clones, 66% of them seen only once. The sample comprised PBMCs. The receptors were sampled from a man aged 18-30 years in good health and CMV-seronegative. Each CDR3 is given without its conserved first and last residue.

TRBV19	TRBJ2-3	ASSIARDTQY
TRBV5-6	TRBJ2-2	PSGKTDSFTGELF
TRBV7-9	TRBJ2-1	ASSSTDRINSYNEQF
TRBV7-9	TRBJ1-5	ASSFGLGDQPQH
TRBV12-2	TRBJ2-5	ASRTGGQETQY
TRBV11-3	TRBJ2-4	ASRARPSGGLAKNIQY
TRBV28	TRBJ1-5	ASNTPEGTVNQPQH
TRBV5-1	NA	ASSLGRLAGGSYEQY
TRBV2	TRBJ2-1	ASLVSLSYNEQF
TRBV19	TRBJ2-7	ASASDSPVHEQY
TRBV6-5	TRBJ1-1	ASIGSVNTEAF
TRBV4-1	TRBJ1-1	ASSQDRLLKGAFEAF
TRBV5-6	TRBJ1-1	ASSLAFGGGVEAF
TRBV9	TRBJ2-1	ASSVGLAGGKKF
TRBV19	TRBJ1-2	ASRGGQTNYGYT
TRBV19	TRBJ1-4	ASRPPREARFGDEKLF
TRBV23-1	TRBJ2-7	ASTRGQGSYEQY
TRBV5-1	TRBJ2-7	ASSLGGAPYEQY
TRBV4-2	TRBJ1-5	ASSQDLGGRQPQH
TRBV19	NA	ASIAGQGATGELF
TRBV7-2	TRBJ2-1	ASSLGLAGRSSNEQF
TRBV23-1	TRBJ2-2	ASSLGLSNTGELF
TRBV19	TRBJ2-3	ASSSPHSLADTQY
TRBV4-2	TRBJ1-2	ASSQDGRDYGYT
TRBV28	TRBJ2-7	ASSGRTSGKYEQY
TRBV9	TRBJ1-1	ASSAHRTEKTPKGEAF
TRBV19	NA	ASRPGQGQDEQY
TRBV7-9	TRBJ1-4	ASSLVSGQGVWTNEKLF
TRBV19	TRBJ2-4	ASSGGGGENIQY
TRBV5-4	TRBJ2-5	ASSSRQGMTQY